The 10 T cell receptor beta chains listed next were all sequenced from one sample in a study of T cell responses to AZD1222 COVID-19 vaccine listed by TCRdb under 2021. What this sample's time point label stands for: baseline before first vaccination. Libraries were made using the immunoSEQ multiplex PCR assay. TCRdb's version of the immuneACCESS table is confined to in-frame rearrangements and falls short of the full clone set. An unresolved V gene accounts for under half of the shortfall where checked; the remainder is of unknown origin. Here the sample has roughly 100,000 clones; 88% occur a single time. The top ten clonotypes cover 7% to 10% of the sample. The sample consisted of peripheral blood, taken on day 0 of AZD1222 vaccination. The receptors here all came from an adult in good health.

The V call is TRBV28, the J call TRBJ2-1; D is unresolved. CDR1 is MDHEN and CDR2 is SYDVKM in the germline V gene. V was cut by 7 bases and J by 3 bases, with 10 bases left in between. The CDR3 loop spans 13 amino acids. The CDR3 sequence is CASTPPGYNEQFF. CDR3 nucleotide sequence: TGTGCCAGCACCCCCCCCGGCTACAATGAGCAGTTCTTC.

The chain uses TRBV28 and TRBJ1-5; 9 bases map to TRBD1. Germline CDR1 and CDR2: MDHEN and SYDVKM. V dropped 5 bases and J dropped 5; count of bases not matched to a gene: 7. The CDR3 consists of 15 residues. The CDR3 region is CASSPPDRGYQPQHF. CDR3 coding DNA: TGTGCCAGCAGTCCTCCGGACAGGGGCTATCAGCCCCAGCATTTT.

CDR3 residues: CASSLNPLAASTDTQYF. In DNA, the CDR3 is TGTGCCAGCAGTTTGAATCCCCTAGCGGCTAGCACAGATACGCAGTATTTT. The chain carries TRBV28 and TRBJ2-3, with 7 bases aligning to TRBD2. The CDR3 covers 17 residues. Looked up from germline, CDR1 is MDHEN and CDR2 is SYDVKM. The V segment lost 3 bases and the J segment 0 bases; nucleotides outside the gene matches: 9.

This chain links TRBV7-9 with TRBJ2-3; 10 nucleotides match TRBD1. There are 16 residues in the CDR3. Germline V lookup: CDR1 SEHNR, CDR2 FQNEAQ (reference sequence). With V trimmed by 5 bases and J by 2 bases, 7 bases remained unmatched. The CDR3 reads CASSPRQGAFTDTQYF. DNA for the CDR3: TGTGCCAGCAGCCCTCGACAGGGGGCTTTCACAGATACGCAGTATTTT.

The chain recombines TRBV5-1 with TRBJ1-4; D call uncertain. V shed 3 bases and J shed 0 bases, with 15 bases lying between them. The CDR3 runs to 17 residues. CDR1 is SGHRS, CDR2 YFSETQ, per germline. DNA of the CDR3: TGCGCCAGCAGCTCCCGACCCCAGATGTCAACTAATGAAAAACTGTTTTTT. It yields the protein CASSSRPQMSTNEKLFF.

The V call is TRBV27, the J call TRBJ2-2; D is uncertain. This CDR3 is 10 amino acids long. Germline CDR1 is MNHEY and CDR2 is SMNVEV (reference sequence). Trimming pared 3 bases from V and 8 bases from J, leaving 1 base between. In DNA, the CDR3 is TGTGCCAGCAGTTTTGGGGAGCTGTTTTTT. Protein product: CASSFGELFF.

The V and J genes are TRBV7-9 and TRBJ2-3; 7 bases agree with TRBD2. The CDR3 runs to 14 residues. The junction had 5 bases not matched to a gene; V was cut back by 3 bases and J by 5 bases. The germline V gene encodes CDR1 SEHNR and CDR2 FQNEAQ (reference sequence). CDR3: CASSLGLAVDTQYF. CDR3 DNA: TGTGCCAGCAGCTTGGGGCTAGCGGTAGATACGCAGTATTTT.

The CDR3 DNA reads as TGTGCCAGTACGTCTTTGGGGAGGGGGAGTGGTGGCTACACCTTC. This codes for CASTSLGRGSGGYTF. This rearrangement joins TRBV19 to TRBJ1-2, with D perhaps TRBD1 (6 bases). Germline V gene data show CDR1 as LNHDA and CDR2 as SQIVND (reference sequence). The CDR3 extends over 15 amino acids. V was clipped by 7 bases and J by 7 bases, with 22 bases between them.

The CDR3 region has the DNA TGTGCCAGCAGCGATCACCTCAACACCGGGGAGCTGTTTTTT. This translates into CASSDHLNTGELFF. The chain links TRBV9 to TRBJ2-2, with D hard to call. V was shortened by 3 bases and J by 2 bases, with 8 bases between the two germline ends. The CDR3 is made up of 14 amino acids. Germline V gives CDR1 SGDLS, CDR2 YYNGEE.

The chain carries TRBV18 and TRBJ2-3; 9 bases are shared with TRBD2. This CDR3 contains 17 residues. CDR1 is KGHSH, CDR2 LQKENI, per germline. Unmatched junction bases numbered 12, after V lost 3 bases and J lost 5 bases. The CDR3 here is CASSPPLAGGLGDTQYF. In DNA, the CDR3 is TGTGCCAGCTCACCCCCTTTGGCGGGAGGGCTAGGAGATACGCAGTATTTT.